These T cell receptor beta chains were read from a single sample in a study of CD8 T cells in ankylosing spondylitis. TCRdb re-called the 5' RACE reads with MiXCR, one entry per CDR3 protein. Of about 360,000 distinct CDR3 sequences in the sample, 20% to 25% were seen once. The sequencing sample was made of blood, either unsorted or a sorted T cell fraction (not recorded which). The receptors were sampled from a male donor with ankylosing spondylitis or in good health (not recorded which). Each CDR3 is given with its conserved first and last residue. Each record gives: clone size, V gene, J gene, D gene, CDR3 DNA, CDR3 protein. The D gene is left open where the match is weak. Clone sizes are given selectively: once, few, many, or a class where the clone is expanded.

abundance: few
v_gene: TRBV4-1
j_gene: TRBJ2-3
d_gene: -
CDR3nt: TGCGCCAGCAGACAACTCAGCACAGATACGCAGTATTTT
CDR3aa: CASRQLSTDTQYF

abundance: -
v_gene: TRBV12-3/TRBV12-4
j_gene: TRBJ1-6
d_gene: TRBD1
CDR3nt: TGTGCCAGCAGTTTAGCCTTTACAGGGGAATACTCACCCCTCCACTTT
CDR3aa: CASSLAFTGEYSPLHF

abundance: -
v_gene: TRBV7-9
j_gene: TRBJ2-1
d_gene: TRBD2
CDR3nt: TGTGCCAGCAGCCTACCTAGCGGGAATGAGCAGTTCTTC
CDR3aa: CASSLPSGNEQFF

abundance: few
v_gene: TRBV27
j_gene: TRBJ1-4
d_gene: TRBD1
CDR3nt: TGTGCCACCCCATTAGACAGGGGGCTAGCAACTAATGAAAAACTGTTTTTT
CDR3aa: CATPLDRGLATNEKLFF

abundance: few
v_gene: TRBV28
j_gene: TRBJ2-3
d_gene: -
CDR3nt: TGTGCCAGCAAGGGACGGGACACCTACACAGATACGCAGTATTTT
CDR3aa: CASKGRDTYTDTQYF

abundance: few
v_gene: TRBV13
j_gene: TRBJ1-5
d_gene: TRBD1
CDR3nt: TGTGCCAGCAGCGCGGGGACAGGGGGCGAGCCCCAGCATTTT
CDR3aa: CASSAGTGGEPQHF

abundance: once
v_gene: TRBV2
j_gene: TRBJ2-4
d_gene: -
CDR3nt: TGTGCCAGCAGTATGAACATTCAGTACTTC
CDR3aa: CASSMNIQYF

abundance: few
v_gene: TRBV5-5
j_gene: TRBJ2-7
d_gene: TRBD2
CDR3nt: TGTGCCAGCAGCGGCGGACTAGTCTACGAGCAGTACTTC
CDR3aa: CASSGGLVYEQYF

abundance: -
v_gene: TRBV18
j_gene: TRBJ2-1
d_gene: TRBD2
CDR3nt: TGTGCCAGCTCACCGGCCGGGAGGGTCTACAATGAGCAGTTCTTC
CDR3aa: CASSPAGRVYNEQFF

abundance: -
v_gene: TRBV12-3/TRBV12-4
j_gene: TRBJ2-5
d_gene: TRBD2
CDR3nt: TGTGCCAGCAGTTTCCTAGCGGGGGGAGAGGAGACCCAGTACTTC
CDR3aa: CASSFLAGGEETQYF

abundance: -
v_gene: TRBV3-1
j_gene: TRBJ2-1
d_gene: TRBD2
CDR3nt: TGTGCCAGCAGCACTCGACTAGCGGGTCAAAATGAGCAGTTCTTC
CDR3aa: CASSTRLAGQNEQFF

abundance: few
v_gene: TRBV29-1
j_gene: TRBJ2-7
d_gene: TRBD1
CDR3nt: TGCAGCGTTGCGACAGGGGACACCTACGAGCAGTACTTC
CDR3aa: CSVATGDTYEQYF

abundance: -
v_gene: TRBV6-5
j_gene: TRBJ2-7
d_gene: -
CDR3nt: TGTGCCAGCAGTTACCGCGGGTTTTCCTACGAGCAGTACTTC
CDR3aa: CASSYRGFSYEQYF

abundance: -
v_gene: TRBV12-3/TRBV12-4
j_gene: TRBJ2-7
d_gene: TRBD2
CDR3nt: TGTGCCAGCAGTCGAAGGGCCGGGGAGGGATGGATCGAGCAGTACTTC
CDR3aa: CASSRRAGEGWIEQYF

abundance: -
v_gene: TRBV7-9
j_gene: TRBJ2-7
d_gene: -
CDR3nt: TGTGCCAGCAGCTATATAAACGAGCAGTACTTC
CDR3aa: CASSYINEQYF

abundance: few
v_gene: TRBV11-2
j_gene: TRBJ2-1
d_gene: TRBD1
CDR3nt: TGTGCCAGCAGCACCTCCGGGACAGGGGAGGCTGGTAATGAGCAGTTCTTC
CDR3aa: CASSTSGTGEAGNEQFF

abundance: -
v_gene: TRBV28
j_gene: TRBJ2-3
d_gene: -
CDR3nt: TGTGCCAGCAGTTTCGGGCAGGGGAGCGGCTACACAGATACGCAGTATTTT
CDR3aa: CASSFGQGSGYTDTQYF

abundance: -
v_gene: TRBV27
j_gene: TRBJ2-7
d_gene: -
CDR3nt: TGTGCCAGCAGTTGGCGGGCAGGGGGGTCCTACGAGCAGTACTTC
CDR3aa: CASSWRAGGSYEQYF

abundance: -
v_gene: TRBV7-9
j_gene: TRBJ2-6
d_gene: -
CDR3nt: TGTGCCAGCACCCACCCAGGGTCAGGGGCCAACGTCCTGACTTTC
CDR3aa: CASTHPGSGANVLTF

abundance: -
v_gene: TRBV12-3/TRBV12-4
j_gene: TRBJ2-1
d_gene: -
CDR3nt: TGTGCCAGCAGTTTAGGTACGGAGAGCTCCTACAATGAGCAGTTCTTC
CDR3aa: CASSLGTESSYNEQFF

abundance: many
v_gene: TRBV12-3/TRBV12-4
j_gene: TRBJ1-5
d_gene: TRBD1
CDR3nt: TGTGCCAGCAGTTTAACCAGGGGGAACAATCAGCCCCAGCATTTT
CDR3aa: CASSLTRGNNQPQHF

abundance: -
v_gene: TRBV28
j_gene: TRBJ1-5
d_gene: -
CDR3nt: TGTGCCAGCAGGAAGAGGGGCGATCAGCCCCAGCATTTT
CDR3aa: CASRKRGDQPQHF

abundance: many
v_gene: TRBV10-3
j_gene: TRBJ2-7
d_gene: -
CDR3nt: TGTGCCATCAGTGACACCCCCGACAGCTCCTACGAGCAGTACTTC
CDR3aa: CAISDTPDSSYEQYF

abundance: -
v_gene: TRBV27
j_gene: TRBJ2-1
d_gene: TRBD1
CDR3nt: TGTGCCAGCGGAGGTGGGGGACAGGGATACAATGAGCAGTTCTTC
CDR3aa: CASGGGGQGYNEQFF

abundance: few
v_gene: TRBV6-5
j_gene: TRBJ2-1
d_gene: -
CDR3nt: TGTGCCAGCAGTCAACTCGGACAGATCTACAATGAGCAGTTCTTC
CDR3aa: CASSQLGQIYNEQFF